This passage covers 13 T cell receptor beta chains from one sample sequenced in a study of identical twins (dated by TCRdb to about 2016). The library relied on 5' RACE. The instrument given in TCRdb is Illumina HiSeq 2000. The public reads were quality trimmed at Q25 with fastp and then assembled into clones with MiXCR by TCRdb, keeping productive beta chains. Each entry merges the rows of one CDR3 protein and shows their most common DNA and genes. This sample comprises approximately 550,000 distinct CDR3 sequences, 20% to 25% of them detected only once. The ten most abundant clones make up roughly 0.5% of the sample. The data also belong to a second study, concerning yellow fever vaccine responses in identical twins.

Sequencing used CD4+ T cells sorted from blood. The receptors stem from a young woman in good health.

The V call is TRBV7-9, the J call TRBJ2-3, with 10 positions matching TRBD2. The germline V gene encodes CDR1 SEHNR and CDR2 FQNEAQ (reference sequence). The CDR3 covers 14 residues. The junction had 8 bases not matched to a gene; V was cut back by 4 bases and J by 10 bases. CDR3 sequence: CASSSGTSALAQYF. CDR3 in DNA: TGTGCCAGCAGCTCCGGGACTAGCGCCCTGGCGCAGTATTTT.

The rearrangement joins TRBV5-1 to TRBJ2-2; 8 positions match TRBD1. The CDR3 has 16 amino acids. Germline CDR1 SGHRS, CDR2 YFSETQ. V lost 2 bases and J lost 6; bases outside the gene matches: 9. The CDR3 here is CASSLRDRIFAGELFF. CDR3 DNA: TGCGCCAGCAGCTTAAGGGACAGGATTTTTGCCGGGGAGCTGTTTTTT.

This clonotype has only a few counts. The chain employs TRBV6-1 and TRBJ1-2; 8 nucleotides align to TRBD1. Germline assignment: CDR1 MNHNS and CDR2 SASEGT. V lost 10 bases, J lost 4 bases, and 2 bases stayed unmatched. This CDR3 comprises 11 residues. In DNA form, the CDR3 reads TGTGCCACCGGACAGGGCTATGGCTACACCTTC. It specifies CATGQGYGYTF.

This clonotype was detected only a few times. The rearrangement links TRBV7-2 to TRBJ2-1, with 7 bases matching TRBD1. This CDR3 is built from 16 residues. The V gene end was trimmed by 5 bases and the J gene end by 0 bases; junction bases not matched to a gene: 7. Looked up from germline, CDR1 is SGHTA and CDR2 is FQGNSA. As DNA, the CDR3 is TGTGCCAGCAGCGTGGACAGGACGAGCTCCTACAATGAGCAGTTCTTC. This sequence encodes CASSVDRTSSYNEQFF.

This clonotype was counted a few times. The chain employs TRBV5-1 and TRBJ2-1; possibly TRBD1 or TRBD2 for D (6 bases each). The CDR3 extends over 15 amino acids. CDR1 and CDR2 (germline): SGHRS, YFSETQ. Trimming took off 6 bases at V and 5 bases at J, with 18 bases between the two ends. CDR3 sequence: CASTTSGAQNNEQFF. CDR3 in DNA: TGCGCCAGCACCACCTCGGGGGCCCAAAACAATGAGCAGTTCTTC.

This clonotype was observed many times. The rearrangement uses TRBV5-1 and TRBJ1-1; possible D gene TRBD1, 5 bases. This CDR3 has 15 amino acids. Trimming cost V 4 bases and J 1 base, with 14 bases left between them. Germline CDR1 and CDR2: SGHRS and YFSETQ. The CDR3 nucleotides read TGCGCCAGCAGCCCCTCCCTGACAGCGAACACTGAAGCTTTCTTT. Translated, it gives CASSPSLTANTEAFF.

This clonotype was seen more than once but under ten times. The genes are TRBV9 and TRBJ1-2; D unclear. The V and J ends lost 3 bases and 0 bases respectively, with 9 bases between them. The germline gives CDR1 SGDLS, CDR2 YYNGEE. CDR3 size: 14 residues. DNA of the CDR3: TGTGCCAGCAGCGCCGAGTCTTCTAACTATGGCTACACCTTC. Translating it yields CASSAESSNYGYTF.

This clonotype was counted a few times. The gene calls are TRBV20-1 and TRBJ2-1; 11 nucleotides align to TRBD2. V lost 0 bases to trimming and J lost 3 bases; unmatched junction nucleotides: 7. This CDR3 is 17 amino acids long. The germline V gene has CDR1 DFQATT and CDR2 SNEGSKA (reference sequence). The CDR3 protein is CSARESSGGGFYNEQFF. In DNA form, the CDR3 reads TGCAGTGCTAGAGAGAGTAGCGGGGGGGGTTTCTACAATGAGCAGTTCTTC.

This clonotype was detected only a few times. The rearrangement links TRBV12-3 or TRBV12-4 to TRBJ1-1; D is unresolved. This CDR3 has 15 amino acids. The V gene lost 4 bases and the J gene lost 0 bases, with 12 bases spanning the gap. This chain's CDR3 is CASSYTGPLNTEAFF. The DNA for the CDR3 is TGTGCCAGCAGTTACACCGGGCCCTTGAACACTGAAGCTTTCTTT.

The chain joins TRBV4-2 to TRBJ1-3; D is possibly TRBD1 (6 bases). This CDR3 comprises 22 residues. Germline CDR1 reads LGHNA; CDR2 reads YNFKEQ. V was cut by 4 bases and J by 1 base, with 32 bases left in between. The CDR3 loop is CASSPKPSLSKVDRISGNTIYF. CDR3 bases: TGTGCCAGCAGCCCCAAACCTTCTCTGAGCAAAGTTGACAGGATTTCTGGAAACACCATATATTTT.

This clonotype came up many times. DNA for the CDR3: TGTGCCAGCAGTTTTAACAATCAGCCCCAGCATTTT. It is translated as CASSFNNQPQHF. The chain combines TRBV12-3 or TRBV12-4 with TRBJ1-5; no definite D call. Trimming pared 3 bases from V and 3 bases from J, leaving 3 bases between. The CDR3 loop spans 12 amino acids.

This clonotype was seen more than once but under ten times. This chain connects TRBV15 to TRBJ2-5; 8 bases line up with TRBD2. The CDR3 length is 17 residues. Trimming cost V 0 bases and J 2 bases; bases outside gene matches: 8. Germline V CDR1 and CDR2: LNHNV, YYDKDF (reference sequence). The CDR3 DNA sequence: TGTGCCACCAGCAGAGACGCCCGGGGGGGGCCGCAAGAGACCCAGTACTTC. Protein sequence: CATSRDARGGPQETQYF.

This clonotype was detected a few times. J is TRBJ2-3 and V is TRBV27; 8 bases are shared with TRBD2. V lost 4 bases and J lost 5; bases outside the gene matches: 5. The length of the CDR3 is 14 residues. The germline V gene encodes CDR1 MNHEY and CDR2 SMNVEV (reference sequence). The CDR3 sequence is CASSWAGGKDTQYF. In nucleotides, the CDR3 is TGTGCCAGCAGTTGGGCGGGAGGAAAAGATACGCAGTATTTT.